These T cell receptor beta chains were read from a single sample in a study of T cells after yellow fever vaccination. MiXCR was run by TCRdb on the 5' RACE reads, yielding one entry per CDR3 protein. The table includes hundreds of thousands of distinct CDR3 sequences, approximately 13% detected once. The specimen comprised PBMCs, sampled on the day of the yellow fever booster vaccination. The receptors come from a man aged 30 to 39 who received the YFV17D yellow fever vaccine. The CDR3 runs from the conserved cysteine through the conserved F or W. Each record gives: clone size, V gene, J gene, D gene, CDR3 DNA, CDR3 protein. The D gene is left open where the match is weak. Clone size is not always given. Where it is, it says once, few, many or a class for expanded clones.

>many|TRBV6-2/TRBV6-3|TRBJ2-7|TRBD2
TGTGCCAGCAGACGACTAGCGGGAGGGCCGGCGTCCTACGAGCAGTACTTC
CASRRLAGGPASYEQYF
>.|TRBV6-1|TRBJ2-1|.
TGTGCCAGCAGCTGGGGACTCCACAGGGATGAGCAGTTCTTC
CASSWGLHRDEQFF
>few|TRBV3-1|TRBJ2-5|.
TGTGCCAGCAGCCAAGAGTTCCGGGACGGAGAGACCCAGTACTTC
CASSQEFRDGETQYF
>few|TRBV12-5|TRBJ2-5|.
TGTGCTAGTGGTTTGGGCCCCGTGCTGTACTTC
CASGLGPVLYF
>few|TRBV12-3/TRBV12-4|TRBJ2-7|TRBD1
TGTGCCAGCAGTAACCGACCCAACGCCAGGGGGATCTCTTCCTACGAGCAGTACTTC
CASSNRPNARGISSYEQYF
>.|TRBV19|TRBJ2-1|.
TGTGCCACCCAACGCGGGTTTAACAATGAGCAGTTCTTC
CATQRGFNNEQFF
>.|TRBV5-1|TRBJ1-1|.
TGCGCCAGCAACCCTGCAGGGGTTTTGGCTGAAGCTTTCTTT
CASNPAGVLAEAFF
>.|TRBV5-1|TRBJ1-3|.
TGCGCCAGCAGCGAGTACCCCGGGGGATCCATAGTGGGCTCTGGAAACACCATATATTTT
CASSEYPGGSIVGSGNTIYF
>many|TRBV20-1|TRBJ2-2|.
TGCAGTGCTGGAGGGGGGATTGGCACCGGGGAGCTGTTTTTT
CSAGGGIGTGELFF
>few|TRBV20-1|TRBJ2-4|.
TGCAGTGCTCCGGGAGCGCAAGCCAAAAACATTCAGTACTTC
CSAPGAQAKNIQYF
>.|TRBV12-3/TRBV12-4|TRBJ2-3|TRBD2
TGTGCCAGCAGTCAGCGGGAGGCGACAGATACGCAGTATTTT
CASSQREATDTQYF
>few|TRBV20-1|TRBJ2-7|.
TGCAGTGCTAGAAGCCCTACTGCAGGCGAGCAGTACTTC
CSARSPTAGEQYF
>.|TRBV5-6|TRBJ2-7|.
TGTGCCAGCAGCTCCGCCTACAGTCCTTTTTCCTACGAGCAGTACTTC
CASSSAYSPFSYEQYF
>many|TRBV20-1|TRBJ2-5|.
TGCAGTGCTAGAACGACGGTAGAGACCCAGTACTTC
CSARTTVETQYF
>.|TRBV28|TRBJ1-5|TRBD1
TGTGCCAGCAGTGGACAGGGGGGAGTGAGGTCCCAGCATTTT
CASSGQGGVRSQHF
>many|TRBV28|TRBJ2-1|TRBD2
TGTGCCAGCAGTTTATGGCTAGCGGGAGGGGGTGAGCAGTTCTTC
CASSLWLAGGGEQFF
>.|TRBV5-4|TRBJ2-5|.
TGTGCCAGCAGCTTTGGGCTAGAGACCCAGTACTTC
CASSFGLETQYF